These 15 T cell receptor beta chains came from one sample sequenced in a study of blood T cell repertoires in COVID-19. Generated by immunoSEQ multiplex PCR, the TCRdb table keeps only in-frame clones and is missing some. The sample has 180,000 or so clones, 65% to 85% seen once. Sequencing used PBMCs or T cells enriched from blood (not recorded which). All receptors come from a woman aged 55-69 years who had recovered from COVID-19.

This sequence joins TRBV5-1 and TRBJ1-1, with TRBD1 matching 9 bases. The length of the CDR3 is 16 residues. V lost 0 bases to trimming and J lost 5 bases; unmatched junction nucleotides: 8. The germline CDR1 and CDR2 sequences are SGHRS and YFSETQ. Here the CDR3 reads CASSLEGQGSGTEAFF. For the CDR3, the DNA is TGCGCCAGCAGCTTGGAGGGACAGGGTAGTGGGACTGAAGCTTTCTTT.

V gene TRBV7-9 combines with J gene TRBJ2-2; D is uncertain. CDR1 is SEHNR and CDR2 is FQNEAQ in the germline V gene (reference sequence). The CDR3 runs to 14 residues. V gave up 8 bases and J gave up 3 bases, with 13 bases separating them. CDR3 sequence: CASRWSTYTGELFF. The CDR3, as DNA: TGTGCCAGCCGATGGTCTACTTACACCGGGGAGCTGTTTTTT.

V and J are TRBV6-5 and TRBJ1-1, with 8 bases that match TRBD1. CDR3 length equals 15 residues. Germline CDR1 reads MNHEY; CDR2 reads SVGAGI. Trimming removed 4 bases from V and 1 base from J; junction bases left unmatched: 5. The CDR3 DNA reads TGTGCCAGCAGTTCCGCAGGACAGGGGAACACTGAAGCTTTCTTT. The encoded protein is CASSSAGQGNTEAFF.

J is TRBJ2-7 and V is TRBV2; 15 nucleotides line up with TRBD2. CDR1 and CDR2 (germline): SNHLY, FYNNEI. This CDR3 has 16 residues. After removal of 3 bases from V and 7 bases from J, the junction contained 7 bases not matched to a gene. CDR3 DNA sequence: TGTGCCAGCAGTGACCGGACTAGCGGGGGGGCCGGGGAGCAGTACTTC. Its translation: CASSDRTSGGAGEQYF.

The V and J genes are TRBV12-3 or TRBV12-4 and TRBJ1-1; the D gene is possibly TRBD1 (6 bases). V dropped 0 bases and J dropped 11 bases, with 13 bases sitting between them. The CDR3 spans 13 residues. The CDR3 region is CASSLAIGGRAFF. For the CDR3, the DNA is TGTGCCAGCAGTTTAGCAATAGGGGGTAGGGCTTTCTTT.

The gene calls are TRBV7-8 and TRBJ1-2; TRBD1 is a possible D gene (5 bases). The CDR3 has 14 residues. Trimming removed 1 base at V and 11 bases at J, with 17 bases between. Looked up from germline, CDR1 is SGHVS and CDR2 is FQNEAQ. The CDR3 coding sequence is TGTGCCAGCAGCTTAGGGGCTAGGGGACTCCGGTACACCTTC. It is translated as CASSLGARGLRYTF.

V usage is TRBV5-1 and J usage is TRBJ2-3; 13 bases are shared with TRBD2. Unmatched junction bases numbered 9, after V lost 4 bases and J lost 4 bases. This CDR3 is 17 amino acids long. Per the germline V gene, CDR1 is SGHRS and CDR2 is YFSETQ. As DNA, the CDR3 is TGCGCCAGCAGCGTCAAGACTAGCGGGGGGCGGGCAGATACGCAGTATTTT. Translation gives CASSVKTSGGRADTQYF. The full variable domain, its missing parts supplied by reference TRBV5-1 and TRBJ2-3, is KAGVTQTPRYLIKTRGQQVTLSCSPISGHRSVSWYQQTPGQGLQFLFEYFSETQRNKGNFPGRFSGRQFSNSRSEMNVSTLELGDSALYLCASSVKTSGGRADTQYFGPGTRLTVL.

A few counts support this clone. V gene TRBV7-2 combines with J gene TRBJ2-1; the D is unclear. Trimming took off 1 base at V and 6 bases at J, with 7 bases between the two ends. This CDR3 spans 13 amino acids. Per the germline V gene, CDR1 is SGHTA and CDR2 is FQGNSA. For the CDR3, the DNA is TGTGCCAGCAGCTTAGGGCCCGTCAATGAGCAGTTCTTC. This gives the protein CASSLGPVNEQFF.

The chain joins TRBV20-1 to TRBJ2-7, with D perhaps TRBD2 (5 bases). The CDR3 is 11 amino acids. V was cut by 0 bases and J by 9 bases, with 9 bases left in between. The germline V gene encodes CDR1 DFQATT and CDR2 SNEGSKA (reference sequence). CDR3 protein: CSARDHRGQYF. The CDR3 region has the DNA TGCAGTGCTAGAGATCATCGGGGGCAGTACTTC.

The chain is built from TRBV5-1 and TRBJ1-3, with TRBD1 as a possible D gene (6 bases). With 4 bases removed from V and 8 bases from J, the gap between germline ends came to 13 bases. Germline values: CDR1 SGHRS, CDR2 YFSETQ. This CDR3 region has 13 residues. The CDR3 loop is CASSPEGGDTIYF. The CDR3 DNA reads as TGCGCCAGCAGCCCGGAAGGGGGAGACACCATATATTTT.

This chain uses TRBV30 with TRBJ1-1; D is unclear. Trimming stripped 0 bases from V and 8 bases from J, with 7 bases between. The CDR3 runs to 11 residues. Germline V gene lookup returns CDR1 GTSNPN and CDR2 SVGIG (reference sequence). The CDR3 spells CAWSVRAEAFF. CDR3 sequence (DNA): TGTGCCTGGAGTGTACGAGCCGAAGCTTTCTTT.

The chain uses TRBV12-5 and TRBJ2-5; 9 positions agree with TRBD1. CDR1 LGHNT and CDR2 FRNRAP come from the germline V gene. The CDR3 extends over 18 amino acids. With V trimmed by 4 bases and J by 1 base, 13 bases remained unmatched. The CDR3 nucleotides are TGTGCTAGTGGTTACACCACGGGACAGGGCTCATTCCAAGAGACCCAGTACTTC. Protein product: CASGYTTGQGSFQETQYF.

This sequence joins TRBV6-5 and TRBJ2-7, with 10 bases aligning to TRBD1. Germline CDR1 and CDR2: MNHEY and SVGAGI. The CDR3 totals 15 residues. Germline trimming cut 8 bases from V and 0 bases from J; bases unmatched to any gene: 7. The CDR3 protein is CASGSGQGSSYEQYF. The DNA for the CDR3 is TGTGCCAGCGGTTCGGGACAGGGGAGCTCCTACGAGCAGTACTTC.

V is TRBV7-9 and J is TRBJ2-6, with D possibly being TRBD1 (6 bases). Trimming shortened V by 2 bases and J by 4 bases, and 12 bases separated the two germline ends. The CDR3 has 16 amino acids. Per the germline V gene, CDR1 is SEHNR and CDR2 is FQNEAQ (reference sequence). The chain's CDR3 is CASSLRGQIGANVLTF. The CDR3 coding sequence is TGTGCCAGCAGCTTAAGGGGACAAATAGGGGCCAACGTCCTGACTTTC. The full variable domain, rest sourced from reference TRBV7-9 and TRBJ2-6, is DTGVSQNPRHKITKRGQNVTFRCDPISEHNRLYWYRQTLGQGPEFLTYFQNEAQLEKSRLLSDRFSAERPKGSFSTLEIQRTEQGDSAMYLCASSLRGQIGANVLTFGAGSRLTVL.

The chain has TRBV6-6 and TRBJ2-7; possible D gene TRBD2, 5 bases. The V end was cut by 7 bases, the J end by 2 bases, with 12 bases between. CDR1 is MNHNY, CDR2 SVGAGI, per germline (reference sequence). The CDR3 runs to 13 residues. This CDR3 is CASTADLTYEQYF. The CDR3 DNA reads TGTGCCAGCACCGCGGACTTAACCTACGAGCAGTACTTC.